These 16 T cell receptor beta chains share one sample of origin, sequenced in a study of T cells in Graves' hyperthyroidism and ophthalmopathy. Amplification targeted TCR beta CDR3 regions from RNA transcripts. The HTBI primer set was used in a first-round RT-PCR of the TCR CDR3. A single record per CDR3 protein comes from TCRdb applying MiXCR to the multiplex PCR reads. The sample consists of under 650,000 distinct CDR3 sequences, roughly 17% of them appearing once. The sequenced material came from blood. These receptors all come from a woman aged 25 to 39 with Graves' hyperthyroidism.

This clonotype was picked up a small number of times. The chain uses TRBV29-1 and TRBJ2-2; D might be TRBD2 (6 bases). The ends were cut back, 4 bases at V and 0 bases at J, with 9 bases in the middle. Germline CDR1 is SQVTM and CDR2 is ANQGSEA. The CDR3 has 14 residues. CDR3 bases: TGCAGCGTTGCCGGGGGTACGAACACCGGGGAGCTGTTTTTT. This encodes CSVAGGTNTGELFF.

The chain is built from TRBV15 and TRBJ1-2, with D uncertain. The germline gives CDR1 LNHNV, CDR2 YYDKDF (reference sequence). The CDR3 totals 18 residues. V was shortened by 4 bases and J by 4 bases, with 25 bases between the two germline ends. The CDR3 loop reads CATSTEEVRLIRPYGYTF. CDR3 bases: TGTGCCACCAGCACAGAGGAAGTACGCCTGATTCGGCCCTATGGCTACACCTTC.

The chain couples TRBV18 to TRBJ2-3, with 7 bases aligning to TRBD1. The germline V gene has CDR1 KGHSH and CDR2 LQKENI. V was pared by 0 bases and J by 0 bases, with 3 bases of the junction left unmatched. CDR3 length: 16 amino acids. The CDR3 reads CASSPPGTVSTDTQYF. The DNA of the CDR3 is TGTGCCAGCTCACCACCTGGGACAGTTAGCACAGATACGCAGTATTTT.

Comment on this clonotype: A much larger clone differs from this one at a single base, so this may be a read error. The rearrangement links TRBV12-3 or TRBV12-4 to TRBJ1-2; 8 nucleotides match TRBD1. CDR3 size: 14 residues. Trimming removed 5 bases from V and 6 bases from J; junction bases left unmatched: 8. CDR3 protein: CASSPDRGADGYTF. CDR3 DNA sequence: TGTGCCAGCAGTCCAGACAGGGGAGCTGATGGCTACACCTTC.

This clonotype was recorded a few times. V and J are TRBV30 and TRBJ1-2; TRBD1 matches 7 bases. Germline CDR1 and CDR2: GTSNPN and SVGIG (reference sequence). V lost 3 bases and J lost 4; bases outside the gene matches: 2. CDR3 length: 12 amino acids. CDR3 sequence reads: CAWRQGVYGYTF. CDR3 nucleotides: TGTGCCTGGAGGCAGGGGGTCTATGGCTACACCTTC.

This clonotype was counted only a few times. The chain joins TRBV11-1 to TRBJ1-6; perhaps TRBD1 as D (5 bases). The germline gives CDR1 SGHAT, CDR2 FQDESV (reference sequence). V was shortened by 5 bases and J by 6 bases, with 11 bases between the two germline ends. This CDR3 has 14 amino acids. The CDR3 DNA is TGTGCCAGCAGCGCGCGGAGGGGTAATTCACCCCTCCACTTT. Translating it yields CASSARRGNSPLHF. Looking up the rest from reference TRBV11-1 and TRBJ1-6 gives the full variable domain: EAEVAQSPRYKITEKSQAVAFWCDPISGHATLYWYRQILGQGPELLVQFQDESVVDDSQLPKDRFSAERLKGVDSTLKIQPAELGDSAMYLCASSARRGNSPLHFGNGTRLTVT.

The sample holds many counts of this clonotype. The CDR3, as DNA: TGTGCCAGCAGCTTGGCTAGCGGGGACACAGATACGCAGTATTTT. Residues: CASSLASGDTDTQYF. The chain recombines TRBV7-2 with TRBJ2-3; TRBD2 agrees at 9 bases. CDR3 length equals 15 residues. The J segment lost 2 bases and the V segment lost 3 bases, leaving 3 bases of the junction unmatched. Germline loops: CDR1 SGHTA, CDR2 FQGNSA.

This clonotype was detected ten times or more. The chain recombines TRBV27 with TRBJ2-7; D remains ambiguous. CDR3 length: 14 residues. V was pared by 5 bases and J by 1 base, with 12 bases between. Germline V lookup: CDR1 MNHEY, CDR2 SMNVEV (reference sequence). CDR3 bases: TGTGCCAGCAGTCCCTCGCGGCAGTCCTACGAGCAGTACTTC. It encodes CASSPSRQSYEQYF.

This clonotype was detected ten times or more. The rearrangement links TRBV5-6 to TRBJ1-5; no clear D gene. This CDR3 region has 16 residues. In germline, CDR1 is SGHDT, CDR2 YYEEEE. V was cut by 1 base and J by 1 base, with 12 bases left in between. CDR3 amino acids: CASSLSGDGSNQPQHF. The CDR3 DNA reads as TGTGCCAGCAGCTTGTCGGGTGACGGAAGCAATCAGCCCCAGCATTTT.

This clonotype was counted many times. The gene calls are TRBV12-3 or TRBV12-4 and TRBJ2-7; TRBD2 aligns across 10 bases. The V segment lost 10 bases and the J segment 1 base; nucleotides outside the gene matches: 7. The CDR3 consists of 14 residues. CDR3 protein: CATAPGLASYEQYF. The CDR3 coding sequence is TGTGCCACCGCGCCGGGACTAGCGTCCTACGAGCAGTACTTC.

There are many counts of this clonotype. The chain recombines TRBV11-1 with TRBJ2-1; unclear D gene. Trimming removed 5 bases from V and 8 bases from J, with 19 bases in between. The CDR3 runs 15 residues. In germline, CDR1 is SGHAT, CDR2 FQDESV (reference sequence). The CDR3 protein is CASSERRKGSYEQFF. CDR3 coding DNA: TGTGCCAGCAGCGAGAGGCGTAAAGGCAGTTATGAGCAGTTCTTC.

This clonotype was picked up many times. V is TRBV7-9 and J is TRBJ2-3; 12 bases line up with TRBD2. This CDR3 region has 16 residues. Germline lookup yields CDR1 SEHNR and CDR2 FQNEAQ (reference sequence). V trimming: 5 bases; J trimming: 6 bases; junction bases outside the gene matches: 9. CDR3 sequence reads: CASSPSLAGGDDTQYF. The DNA of the CDR3 is TGTGCCAGCAGCCCGAGTCTAGCGGGAGGGGATGATACGCAGTATTTT.

The sample holds a few counts of this clonotype. The rearrangement joins TRBV2 to TRBJ1-6; no definite D call. The germline gives CDR1 SNHLY, CDR2 FYNNEI. Trimming removed 5 bases from V and 5 bases from J, with 7 bases in between. The CDR3 totals 13 residues. CDR3 DNA: TGTGCCAGCAGTACCACGGATAATTCACCCCTCCACTTT. Amino acids: CASSTTDNSPLHF. The whole variable domain, filled in from reference TRBV2 and TRBJ1-6, reads EPEVTQTPSHQVTQMGQEVILRCVPISNHLYFYWYRQILGQKVEFLVSFYNNEISEKSEIFDDQFSVERPDGSNFTLKIRSTKLEDSAMYFCASSTTDNSPLHFGNGTRLTVT.

This clonotype was recorded at least ten times. The rearrangement uses TRBV2 and TRBJ2-2, with D hard to call. Germline-derived CDR1 and CDR2 are SNHLY and FYNNEI. This CDR3 has 12 amino acids. Trimming took off 7 bases at V and 5 bases at J, with 8 bases between the two ends. CDR3 sequence: CASNPGTGELFF. Written as DNA, the CDR3 is TGTGCCAGCAACCCCGGTACCGGGGAGCTGTTTTTT.

The chain links TRBV20-1 to TRBJ2-3; 10 bases fit TRBD2. The ends lost 5 bases at V and 5 bases at J; junction bases unmatched: 10. Looked up from germline, CDR1 is DFQATT and CDR2 is SNEGSKA (reference sequence). This CDR3 has 15 amino acids. This CDR3 is CSAGNLAGAGDTQYF. Here the CDR3 DNA reads TGCAGTGCTGGAAACCTAGCGGGAGCTGGAGATACGCAGTATTTT.

The rearrangement links TRBV7-9 to TRBJ2-7; D ambiguous. Trimming cost V 3 bases and J 0 bases, with 21 bases left between them. Germline CDR1 is SEHNR and CDR2 is FQNEAQ (reference sequence). The CDR3 loop spans 18 amino acids. The CDR3 here is CASSFSGSGGTYSYEQYF. The CDR3 DNA reads TGTGCCAGCAGCTTTTCCGGGTCGGGCGGCACTTACTCCTACGAGCAGTACTTC.